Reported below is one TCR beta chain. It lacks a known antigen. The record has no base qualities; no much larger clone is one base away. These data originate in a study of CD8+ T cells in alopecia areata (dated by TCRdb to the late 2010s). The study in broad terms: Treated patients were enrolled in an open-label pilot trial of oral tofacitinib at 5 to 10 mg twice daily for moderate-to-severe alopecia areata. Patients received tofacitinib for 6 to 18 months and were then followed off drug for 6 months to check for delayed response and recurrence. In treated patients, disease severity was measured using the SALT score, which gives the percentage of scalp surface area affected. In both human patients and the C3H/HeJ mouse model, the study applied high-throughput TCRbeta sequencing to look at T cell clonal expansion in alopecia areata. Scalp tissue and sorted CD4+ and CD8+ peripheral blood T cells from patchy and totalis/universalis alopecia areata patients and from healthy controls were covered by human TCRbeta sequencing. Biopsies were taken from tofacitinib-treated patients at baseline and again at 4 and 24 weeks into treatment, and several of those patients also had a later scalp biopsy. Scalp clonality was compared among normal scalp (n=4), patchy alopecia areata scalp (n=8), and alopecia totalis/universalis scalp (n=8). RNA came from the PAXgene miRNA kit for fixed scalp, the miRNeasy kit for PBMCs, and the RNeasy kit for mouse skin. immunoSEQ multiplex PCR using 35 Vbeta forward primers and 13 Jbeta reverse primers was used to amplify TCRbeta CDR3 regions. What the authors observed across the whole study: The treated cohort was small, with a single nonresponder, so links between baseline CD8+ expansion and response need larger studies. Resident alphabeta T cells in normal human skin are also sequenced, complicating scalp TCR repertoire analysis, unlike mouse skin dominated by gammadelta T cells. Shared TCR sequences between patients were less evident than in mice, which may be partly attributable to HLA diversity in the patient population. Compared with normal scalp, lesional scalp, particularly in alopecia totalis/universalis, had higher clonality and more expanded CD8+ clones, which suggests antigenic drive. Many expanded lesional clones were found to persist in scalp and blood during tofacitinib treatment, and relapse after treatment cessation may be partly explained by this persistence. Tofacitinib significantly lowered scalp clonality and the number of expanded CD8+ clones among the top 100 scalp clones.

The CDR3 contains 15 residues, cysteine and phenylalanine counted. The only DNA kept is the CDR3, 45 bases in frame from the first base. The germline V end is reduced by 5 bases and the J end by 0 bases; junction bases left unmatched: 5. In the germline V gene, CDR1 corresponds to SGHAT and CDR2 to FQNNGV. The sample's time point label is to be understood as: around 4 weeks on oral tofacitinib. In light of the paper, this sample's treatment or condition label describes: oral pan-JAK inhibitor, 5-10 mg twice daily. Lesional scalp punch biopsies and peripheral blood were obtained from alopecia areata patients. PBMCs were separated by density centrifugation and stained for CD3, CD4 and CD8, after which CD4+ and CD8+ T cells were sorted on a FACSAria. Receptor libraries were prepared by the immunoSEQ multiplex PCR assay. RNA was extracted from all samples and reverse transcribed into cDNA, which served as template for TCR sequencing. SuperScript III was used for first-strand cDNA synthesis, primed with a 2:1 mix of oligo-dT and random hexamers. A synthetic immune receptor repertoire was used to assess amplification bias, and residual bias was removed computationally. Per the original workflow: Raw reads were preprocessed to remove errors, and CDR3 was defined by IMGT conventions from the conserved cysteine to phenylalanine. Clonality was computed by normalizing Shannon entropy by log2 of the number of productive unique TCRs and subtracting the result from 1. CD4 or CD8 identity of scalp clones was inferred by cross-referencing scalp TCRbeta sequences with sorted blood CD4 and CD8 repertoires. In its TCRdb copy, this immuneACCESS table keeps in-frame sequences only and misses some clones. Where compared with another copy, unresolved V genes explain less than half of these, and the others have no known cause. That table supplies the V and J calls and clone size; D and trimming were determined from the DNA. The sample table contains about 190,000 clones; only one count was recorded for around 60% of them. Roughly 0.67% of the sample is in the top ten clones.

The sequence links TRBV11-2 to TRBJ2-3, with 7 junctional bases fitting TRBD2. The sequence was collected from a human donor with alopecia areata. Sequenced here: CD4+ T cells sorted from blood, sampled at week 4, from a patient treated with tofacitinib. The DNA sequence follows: TGTGCCAGCAGCACTAGCGTAACTAGCACAGATACGCAGTATTTT. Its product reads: CASSTSVTSTDTQYF.